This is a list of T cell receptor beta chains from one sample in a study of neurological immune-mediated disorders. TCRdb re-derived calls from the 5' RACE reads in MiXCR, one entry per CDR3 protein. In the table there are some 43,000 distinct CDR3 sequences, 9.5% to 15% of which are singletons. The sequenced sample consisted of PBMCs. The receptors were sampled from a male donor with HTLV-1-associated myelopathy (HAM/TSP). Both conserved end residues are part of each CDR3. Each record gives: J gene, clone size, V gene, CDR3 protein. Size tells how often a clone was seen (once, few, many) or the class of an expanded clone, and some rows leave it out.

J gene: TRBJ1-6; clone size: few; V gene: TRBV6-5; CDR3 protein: CASSSPRGSHRAPLHF
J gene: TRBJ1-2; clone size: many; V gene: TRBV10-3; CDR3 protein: CAISENGQGGYGYTF
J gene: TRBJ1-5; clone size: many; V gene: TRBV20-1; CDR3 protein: CSASALAVSNQPQHF
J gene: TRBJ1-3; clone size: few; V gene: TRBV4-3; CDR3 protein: CASSQVGVSGSSGNTIYF
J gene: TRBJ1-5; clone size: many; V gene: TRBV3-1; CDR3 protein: CASSQVSGSNQPQHF
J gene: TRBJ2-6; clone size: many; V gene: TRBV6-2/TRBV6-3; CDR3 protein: CASSWDGANVLTF
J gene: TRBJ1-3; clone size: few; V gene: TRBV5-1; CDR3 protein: CASSLTEASGNTIYF
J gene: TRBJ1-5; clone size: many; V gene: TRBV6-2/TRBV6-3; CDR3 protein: CASSLQGAQPQHF
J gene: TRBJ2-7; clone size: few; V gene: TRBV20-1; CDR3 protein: CSAKQGTYEQYF
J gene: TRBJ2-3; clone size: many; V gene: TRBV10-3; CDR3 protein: CAITPGAITDTQYF
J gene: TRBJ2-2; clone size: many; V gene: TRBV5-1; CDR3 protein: CASSLINTGELFF
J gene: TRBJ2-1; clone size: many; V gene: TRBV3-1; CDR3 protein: CASSPGPTTSGGASEQFF
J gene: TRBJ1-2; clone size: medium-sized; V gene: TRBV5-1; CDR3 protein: CASHSGQGFGYTF
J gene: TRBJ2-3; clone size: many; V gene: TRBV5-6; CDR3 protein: CASSPGSDTQYF
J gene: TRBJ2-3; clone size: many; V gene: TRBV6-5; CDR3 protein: CASSPTYGTDTQYF
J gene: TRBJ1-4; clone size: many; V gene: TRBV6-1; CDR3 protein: CASSPRDLREKLFF
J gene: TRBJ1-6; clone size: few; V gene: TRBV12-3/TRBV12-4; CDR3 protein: CASSLEIWTGDPNSPLHF
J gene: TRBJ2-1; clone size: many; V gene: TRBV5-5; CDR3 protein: CASSLRGYGDEQFF
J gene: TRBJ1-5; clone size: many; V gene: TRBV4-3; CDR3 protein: CASSQEPGSQPQHF
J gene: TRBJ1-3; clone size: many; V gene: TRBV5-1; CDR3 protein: CASSAGTGGFGNTIYF
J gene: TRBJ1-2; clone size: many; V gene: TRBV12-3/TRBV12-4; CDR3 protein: CASSPRGAEGYTF
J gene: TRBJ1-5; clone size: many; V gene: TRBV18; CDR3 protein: CASSPRDREGQPQHF
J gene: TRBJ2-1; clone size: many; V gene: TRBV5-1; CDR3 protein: CASSPLAGYNEQFF
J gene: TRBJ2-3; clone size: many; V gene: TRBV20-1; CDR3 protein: CSARLASTDTQYF
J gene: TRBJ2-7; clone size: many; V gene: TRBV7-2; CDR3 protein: CASRRDRGLGEQYF
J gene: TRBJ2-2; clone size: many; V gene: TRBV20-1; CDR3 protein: CSAGKGAGVATGELFF
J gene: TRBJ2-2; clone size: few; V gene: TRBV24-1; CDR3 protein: CAILGREDTGELFF
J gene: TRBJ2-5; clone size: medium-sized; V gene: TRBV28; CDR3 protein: CASSGGRRGRRETQYF
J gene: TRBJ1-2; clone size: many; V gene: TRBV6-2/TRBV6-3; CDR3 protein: CASTEGYGYTF
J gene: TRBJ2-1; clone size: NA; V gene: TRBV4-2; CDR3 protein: CASSLVELAGRSNEQFF
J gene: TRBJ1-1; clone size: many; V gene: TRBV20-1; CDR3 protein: CSARKDRVNTEAFF
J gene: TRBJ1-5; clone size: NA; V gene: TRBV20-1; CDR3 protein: CSTTDKPGLNNQHQHF
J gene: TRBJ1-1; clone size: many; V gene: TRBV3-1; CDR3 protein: CASKTWGESTEAFF
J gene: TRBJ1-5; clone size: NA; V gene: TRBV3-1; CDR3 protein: CASSHHRGSGPQHF
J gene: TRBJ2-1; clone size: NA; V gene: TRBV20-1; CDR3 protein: CSVTGQHYNEQFF
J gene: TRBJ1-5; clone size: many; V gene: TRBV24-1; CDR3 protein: CAREENQPQHF
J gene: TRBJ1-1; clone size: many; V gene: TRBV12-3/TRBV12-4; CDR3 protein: CASTGQLNTEAFF
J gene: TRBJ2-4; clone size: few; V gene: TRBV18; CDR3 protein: CASSQEGAKNIQYF
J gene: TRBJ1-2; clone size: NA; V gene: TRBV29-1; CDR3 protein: CSVEYPTGTGGYGYTF
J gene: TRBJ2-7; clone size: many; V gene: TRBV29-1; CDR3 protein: CSVVIGRPYF
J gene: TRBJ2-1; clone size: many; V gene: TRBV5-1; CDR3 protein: CASSSLPLAGVNEQFF
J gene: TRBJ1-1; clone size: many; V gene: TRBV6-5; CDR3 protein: CASSYLQGGNTEAFF
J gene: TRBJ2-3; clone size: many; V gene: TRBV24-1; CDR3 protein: CATSGGTDTDTQYF
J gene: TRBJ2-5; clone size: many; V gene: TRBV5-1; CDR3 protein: CASTLRTVQETQYF
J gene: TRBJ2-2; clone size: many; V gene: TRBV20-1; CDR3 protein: CSARAWGTGSNTGELFF
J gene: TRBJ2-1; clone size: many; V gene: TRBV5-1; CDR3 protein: CASSLERGRYNEQFF
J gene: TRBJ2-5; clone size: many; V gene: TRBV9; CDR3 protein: CASSPGDRGPRETQYF
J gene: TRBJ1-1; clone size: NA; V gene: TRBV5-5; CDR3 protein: CASSLKGQGWGNTEAFF